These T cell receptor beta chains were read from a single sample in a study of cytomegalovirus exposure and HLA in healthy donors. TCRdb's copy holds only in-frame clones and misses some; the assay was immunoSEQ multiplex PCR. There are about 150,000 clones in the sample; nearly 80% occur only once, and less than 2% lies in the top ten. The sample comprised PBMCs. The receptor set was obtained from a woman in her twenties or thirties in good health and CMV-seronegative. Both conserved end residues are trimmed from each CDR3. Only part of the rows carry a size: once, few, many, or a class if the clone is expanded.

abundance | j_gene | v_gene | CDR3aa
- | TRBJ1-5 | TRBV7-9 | ASSSGQHNQPQH
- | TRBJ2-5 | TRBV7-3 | ASSPHGDGGETQY
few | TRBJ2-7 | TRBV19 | ASSRRSNYEQY
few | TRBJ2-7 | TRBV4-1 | ASSQGTDEQY
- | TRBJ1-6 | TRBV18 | ASSLKPGTGSYNSPLH
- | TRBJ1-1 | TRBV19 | ASSPPGPGNTEAF
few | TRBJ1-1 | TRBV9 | ASSVEGATNTEAF
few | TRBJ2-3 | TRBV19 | ASSPSREPADTQY
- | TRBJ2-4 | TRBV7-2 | ASSLRAGELAKNIQY
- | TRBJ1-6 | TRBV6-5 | ASRPQGAMVSPLH
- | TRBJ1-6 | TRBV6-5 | ASRDKQNSPLH
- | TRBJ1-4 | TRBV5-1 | ASSLGTGRGEKLF
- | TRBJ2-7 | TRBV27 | ASSSLEGHEQY
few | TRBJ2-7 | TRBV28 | ASSLQTVRYEQY
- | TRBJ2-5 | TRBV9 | ASSVGLAGGYQETQY
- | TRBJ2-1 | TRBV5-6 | ASSLDPVAGVMDEQF
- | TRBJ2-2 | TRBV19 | AAGGQVRNTGELF
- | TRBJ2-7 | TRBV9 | ASNRGGQSSYEQY
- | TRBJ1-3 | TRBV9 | ASSFLGQGVPGNTIY
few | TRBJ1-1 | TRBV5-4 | ASSLKGRVGNTEAF
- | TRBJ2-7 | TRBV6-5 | ASSVRRTVNEQY
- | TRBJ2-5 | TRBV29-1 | SVEPNRGLGETQY
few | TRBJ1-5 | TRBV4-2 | ASSQDWDSVQPQH
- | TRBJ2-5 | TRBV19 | ASSKAGLAETQY